A selection of T cell receptor beta chains follows, all from one sample in a study of blood T cells in healthy people across ages. One entry per CDR3 protein results from TCRdb running MiXCR on the 5' RACE reads. Found here are over 550,000 distinct CDR3 sequences, around 31% of them singletons; the top ten hold around 16%. Sample: blood. These receptors all stem from a woman aged 80 or older in good health. Both conserved end residues are part of each CDR3. A D gene is named only where the DNA matches it firmly. Clone size, where shown, is once, few, many, or a class for clones that have expanded.

V gene,J gene,D gene,clone size,CDR3 DNA,CDR3 protein
TRBV6-5,TRBJ2-5,-,many,TGTGCCACCACTTCCGGGACCCCTGCCGAGACCCAGTACTTC,CATTSGTPAETQYF
TRBV27,TRBJ2-3,-,many,TGTGCCAGCAGTTTTGACCGGCGAGCAGATACGCAGTATTTT,CASSFDRRADTQYF
TRBV6-2/TRBV6-3,TRBJ2-7,-,-,TGTGCCAGCAGTTACTCTGCGGAAGCCGAGCAGTACTTC,CASSYSAEAEQYF
TRBV6-5,TRBJ1-2,-,many,TGTGCCAGCAGTTACTCGAAAACAGGGAGCTACACCTTC,CASSYSKTGSYTF
TRBV7-8,TRBJ2-5,-,many,TGTGCCAGCAGCTTCCGTGGGGGGGCCGGAGAGACCCAGTACTTC,CASSFRGGAGETQYF
TRBV7-9,TRBJ2-1,TRBD1,-,TGTGCCAGCAGCTTAGCCCAGGGGGATCGGAATGAGCAGTTCTTC,CASSLAQGDRNEQFF
TRBV5-4,TRBJ2-7,TRBD2,many,TGTGCCAGCAGCCGAGGGAGGGTTAACGAGCAGTACTTC,CASSRGRVNEQYF
TRBV4-2,TRBJ2-3,-,-,TGTGCCAGCGGGGAACTTAGCTTCAGGGTCGAAGATACGCAGTATTTT,CASGELSFRVEDTQYF
TRBV12-3/TRBV12-4,TRBJ2-4,-,-,TGTGCCAGCAGTCCTCGGGGTATGCGCAGGGACGGGCAGTACTTC,CASSPRGMRRDGQYF
TRBV7-3,TRBJ2-5,-,-,TGTGCCGGCAACTTAACTGGGGCCCCTCAAGAGACCCAGTACTTC,CAGNLTGAPQETQYF
TRBV4-2,TRBJ2-1,-,many,TGTGCCAGCAGCCAAGATTATTCCGTCGGCGATGAGCAGTTCTTC,CASSQDYSVGDEQFF
TRBV7-6,TRBJ1-1,-,-,TGTGCCAGCAGCTTAGGGGCGAGGACGATGAACACTGAAGCTTTCTTT,CASSLGARTMNTEAFF
TRBV20-1,TRBJ1-2,-,many,TGCAGTGCTAGAACTTCGGCTGGAAACTATGGCTACACCTTC,CSARTSAGNYGYTF
TRBV30,TRBJ2-7,-,many,TGTGCCTTGCAGACAGGACCAAATCCCTACGAGCAGTACTTC,CALQTGPNPYEQYF